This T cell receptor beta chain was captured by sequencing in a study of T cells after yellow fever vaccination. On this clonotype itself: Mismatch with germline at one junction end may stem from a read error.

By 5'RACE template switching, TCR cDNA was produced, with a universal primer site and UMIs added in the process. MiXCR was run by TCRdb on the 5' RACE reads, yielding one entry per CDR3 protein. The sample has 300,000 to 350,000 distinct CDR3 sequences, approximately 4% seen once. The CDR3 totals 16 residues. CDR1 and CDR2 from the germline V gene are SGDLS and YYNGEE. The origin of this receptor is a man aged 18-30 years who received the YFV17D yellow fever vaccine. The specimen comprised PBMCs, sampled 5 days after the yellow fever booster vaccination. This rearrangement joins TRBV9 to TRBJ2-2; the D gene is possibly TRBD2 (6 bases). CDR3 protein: CASSVGLGANTGGLFF. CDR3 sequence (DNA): TGTGCCAGCAGCGTGGGTTTGGGCGCGAACACCGGGGGGCTGTTTTTT.